The 14 T cell receptor beta chains presented below share a single source sample, sequenced in a study of shared clonotypes between healthy human individuals. Assay: immunoSEQ multiplex PCR; the TCRdb copy retains only in-frame clones and omits some. The table has about 1 million clones, 65% to 75% seen once. Sequenced material: memory CD4+ T cells sorted from blood. Described subset: CD45RA-negative fraction. The receptors originated from a man in his late teens or twenties in good health.

Here the CDR3 reads CASSSTGVYGYTF. The CDR3 region has the DNA TGTGCCAGCAGCTCAACAGGGGTTTATGGCTACACCTTC. The V call is TRBV11-2, the J call TRBJ1-2, with 7 bases that match TRBD1. This CDR3 has 13 residues. Trimming removed 4 bases from V and 5 bases from J; junction bases left unmatched: 4. Germline values: CDR1 SGHAT, CDR2 FQNNGV.

This clone was observed once. The chain is built from TRBV5-1 and TRBJ2-5, with D tentatively TRBD1 or TRBD2 (5 bases each). V gave up 5 bases and J gave up 5 bases, with 13 bases separating them. Germline V lookup: CDR1 SGHRS, CDR2 YFSETQ. The CDR3 is 13 residues long. DNA of the CDR3: TGCGCCAGCAGGTTGTGGGGGTCGGAGACCCAGTACTTC. Translated: CASRLWGSETQYF.

The chain couples TRBV19 to TRBJ1-5, with D tentatively TRBD1 (5 bases). V was clipped by 0 bases and J by 7 bases, with 19 bases between them. The CDR3 loop spans 17 amino acids. Germline values: CDR1 LNHDA, CDR2 SQIVND (reference sequence). The DNA for the CDR3 is TGTGCCAGTAGTATAGATCAAGAGGCAAGGGGCCGGCAGCCCCAGCATTTT. Its translation: CASSIDQEARGRQPQHF.

The V gene is TRBV30, the J gene TRBJ2-7, with TRBD1 matching over 8 bases. Germline V lookup: CDR1 GTSNPN, CDR2 SVGIG (reference sequence). The trim removed 1 base at V and 6 bases at J, leaving 5 bases unmatched. The CDR3 is made up of 13 amino acids. CDR3 nucleotides: TGTGCCTGGAGTGCAGGACAGGGAGTCGAGCAGTACTTC. Its translation is CAWSAGQGVEQYF.

The genes are TRBV30 and TRBJ2-2; 10 bases are shared with TRBD2. The CDR3 contains 14 residues. Looked up from germline, CDR1 is GTSNPN and CDR2 is SVGIG (reference sequence). V lost 7 bases, J lost 6 bases, and 8 bases stayed unmatched. In DNA form, the CDR3 reads TGTGCCTCTGCTAGCGGGAGAACCGCCGGGGAGCTGTTTTTT. Amino acids: CASASGRTAGELFF.

The chain joins TRBV30 to TRBJ2-1; D is unclear. Germline V gives CDR1 GTSNPN, CDR2 SVGIG (reference sequence). The CDR3 spans 12 residues. The V gene lost 4 bases and the J gene lost 7 bases, with 11 bases spanning the gap. In nucleotides, the CDR3 is TGTGCCTGGAAGTCACCTGGGAATGAGCAGTTCTTC. Translated: CAWKSPGNEQFF.

The chain carries TRBV14 and TRBJ1-2, with D unclear. The CDR3 spans 13 residues. Germline V lookup: CDR1 SGHDN, CDR2 FVKESK. The V gene lost 4 bases and the J gene lost 7 bases, with 13 bases spanning the gap. CDR3: CASSREGQGGYTF. Here the CDR3 DNA reads TGTGCCAGCAGCCGTGAAGGGCAAGGTGGCTACACCTTC.

The rearrangement joins TRBV10-2 to TRBJ2-2; 9 bases match TRBD2. The CDR3 covers 16 residues. V trimming: 3 bases; J trimming: 4 bases; junction bases outside the gene matches: 6. Germline V gives CDR1 WSHSY, CDR2 SAAADI. CDR3 DNA sequence: TGCGCCAGCAGTGATCGCGGGAGGGTAGGCACCGGGGAGCTGTTTTTT. This codes for CASSDRGRVGTGELFF.

J is TRBJ2-2 and V is TRBV6-1, with D possibly being TRBD2 (5 bases). The V end was cut by 4 bases, the J end by 1 base, with 13 bases between. This CDR3 region has 16 residues. CDR1 and CDR2 (germline): MNHNS, SASEGT. The chain's CDR3 is CASSGRGNKNTGELFF. The CDR3 DNA follows: TGTGCCAGCAGTGGTCGGGGAAACAAGAACACCGGGGAGCTGTTTTTT.

V is TRBV4-1 and J is TRBJ1-1, with 8 bases fitting TRBD1. This CDR3 is built from 17 residues. CDR1 and CDR2 from the germline V gene are MGHRA and YSYEKL. The J segment lost 2 bases and the V segment lost 0 bases, leaving 8 bases of the junction unmatched. This CDR3 is CASSQDRTGITNTEAFF. The CDR3 DNA sequence: TGCGCCAGCAGCCAAGATAGGACAGGGATAACTAACACTGAAGCTTTCTTT.

The J gene is TRBJ2-3, the V gene TRBV5-1; D is perhaps TRBD2 (6 bases). CDR3 size: 15 residues. Germline CDR1 is SGHRS and CDR2 is YFSETQ. The V and J ends lost 5 bases and 0 bases respectively, with 13 bases between them. The CDR3 sequence: CASRLEGESTDTQYF. In nucleotides, the CDR3 is TGCGCCAGCAGACTGGAGGGCGAAAGCACAGATACGCAGTATTTT.

This chain joins TRBV5-1 and TRBJ2-1, with D uncertain. The CDR3 totals 15 residues. Germline lookup yields CDR1 SGHRS and CDR2 YFSETQ. V gave up 0 bases and J gave up 1 base, with 8 bases separating them. The CDR3 nucleotides read TGCGCCAGCAGCTTGGTATCTTCGTCCTACAATGAGCAGTTCTTC. Residues: CASSLVSSSYNEQFF.

V gene TRBV6-4 combines with J gene TRBJ2-1, with TRBD1 matching over 11 bases. Per germline, CDR1 MRHNA and CDR2 SNTAGT. This CDR3 is 14 amino acids long. V was clipped by 4 bases and J by 9 bases; unmatched bases: 5. CDR3 coding DNA: TGTGCCAGCAGTGTCGGACAGGGGGCTAGTGAGCAGTTCTTC. This encodes CASSVGQGASEQFF.

This clone was seen a few times. A single base separates this from a much larger clone, so it may be a read error. The CDR3 sequence is CASSLEGRNTEAFF. CDR3 DNA sequence: TGTGCCAGCAGCTTAGAGGGGAGGAACACTGAAGCTTTCTTT. V and J are TRBV7-9 and TRBJ1-1, with D maybe TRBD1 (5 bases). Trimming removed 1 base at V and 1 base at J, with 7 bases between. This CDR3 spans 14 amino acids. Germline V gene data show CDR1 as SEHNR and CDR2 as FQNEAQ (reference sequence).